These T cell receptor beta chains were read from a single sample in a study of blood T cell repertoires in COVID-19. Data came from immunoSEQ multiplex PCR; TCRdb stores just in-frame clones and leaves some out. The table shows around 180,000 clones, with 86% occurring only once. The sample was peripheral blood. Source of these receptors: a woman in her twenties or thirties with active or convalescent COVID-19. Each CDR3 is given with its conserved first and last residue. A D gene is named only where the DNA matches it firmly. Clone sizes are given selectively: once, few, many, or a class where the clone is expanded.

TRBJ2-2 NA TRBV2 14 NA TGTGCCAGCAGGAACAGCCCGAACACCGGGGAGCTGTTTTTT CASRNSPNTGELFF
TRBJ1-5 NA TRBV2 16 NA TGTGCCAGCAGTGCCGACAGGCCAAACAACAATCAGCCCCAGCATTTT CASSADRPNNNQPQHF
TRBJ2-7 NA TRBV5-1 16 TRBD1 TGCGCCAGCAGCTTGGCACAGGGGGGTAGCTCCTACGAGCAGTACTTC CASSLAQGGSSYEQYF
TRBJ2-1 NA TRBV18 14 TRBD2 TGTGCCAGCTCAAGACCGGGACTACACAATGAGCAGTTCTTC CASSRPGLHNEQFF
TRBJ1-1 NA TRBV6-5 14 NA TGTGCCAGCAGTTACGGCGGTGGGGCTGCTGAAGCTTTCTTT CASSYGGGAAEAFF
TRBJ2-1 NA TRBV10-3 15 TRBD2 TGTGCCATCAGTGCCCTTAACGGGGGGGGAAATGAGCAGTTCTTC CAISALNGGGNEQFF
TRBJ2-7 few TRBV15 18 TRBD1 TGTGCCACCAGCAGAGATCAGGTTGGAACAGGGGGCCCCTACGAGCAGTACTTC CATSRDQVGTGGPYEQYF
TRBJ2-5 NA TRBV30 13 NA TGTGCCTGTAGACAGGAATTCCAAGAGACCCAGTACTTC CACRQEFQETQYF
TRBJ2-2 NA TRBV28 16 TRBD1 TGTGCCAGCAGTCCTCAGGGGGAGAGAGACACCGGGGAGCTGTTTTTT CASSPQGERDTGELFF
TRBJ2-7 NA TRBV2 12 NA TGTGCCAGCAGTGAAGACAGGGACGAGCAGTACTTC CASSEDRDEQYF
TRBJ2-1 NA TRBV5-1 12 NA TGCGCCAGCAGCAAACAGGGCGATGAGCAGTTCTTC CASSKQGDEQFF